This entry lists 30 T cell receptor beta chains sequenced from one sample in a study of OX40 agonist ivuxolimab in advanced cancers. Profiled with immunoSEQ multiplex PCR; TCRdb holds only in-frame clones, not every one. Found here are under 10,000 clones, approximately 79% of them singletons; the top ten hold around 36%. The sequenced sample was CD4+ or CD8+ T cells sorted from blood, obtained in a trial of the OX40 agonist ivuxolimab. Source of these receptors: an adult with an advanced solid tumor such as melanoma, head and neck, liver or kidney cancer.

The J gene is TRBJ1-5, the V gene TRBV28; D uncertain. The CDR3 has 15 residues. CDR1 and CDR2 from the germline V gene are MDHEN and SYDVKM. V lost 6 bases to trimming and J lost 0 bases, with 12 bases between them. This CDR3 is CASSPPRVSNQPQHF. DNA of the CDR3: TGTGCCAGCAGCCCTCCGCGGGTTAGCAATCAGCCCCAGCATTTT.

The chain links TRBV15 to TRBJ1-2; unclear D gene. Trimming shortened V by 3 bases and J by 4 bases, and 9 bases separated the two germline ends. The CDR3 totals 13 residues. The germline V gene encodes CDR1 LNHNV and CDR2 YYDKDF (reference sequence). The chain's CDR3 is CATSSRVSYGYTF. The CDR3 coding sequence is TGTGCCACCAGCAGCAGAGTGAGCTATGGCTACACCTTC. Full variable domain (missing parts from reference TRBV15 and TRBJ1-2): DAMVIQNPRYQVTQFGKPVTLSCSQTLNHNVMYWYQQKSSQAPKLLFHYYDKDFNNEADTPDNFQSRRPNTSFCFLDIRSPGLGDTAMYLCATSSRVSYGYTFGSGTRLTVV.

The V call is TRBV2, the J call TRBJ1-6; 9 positions agree with TRBD1. CDR1 SNHLY and CDR2 FYNNEI come from the germline V gene. The CDR3 loop spans 14 amino acids. J lost 10 bases, V lost 3 bases, and 4 bases had no gene match. The CDR3 region has the DNA TGTGCCAGCAGTGAGGGACAGGGTTTATCACCCCTCCACTTT. It translates to CASSEGQGLSPLHF.

This chain uses TRBV7-2 with TRBJ1-1; 8 positions agree with TRBD1. From germline, CDR1 is SGHTA and CDR2 FQGNSA. V shed 4 bases, J shed 4 bases, and the junction held 8 bases outside the gene matches. CDR3 length: 15 amino acids. DNA for the CDR3: TGTGCCAGCAGCTACGTCGGACAGGGCGGCACTGAAGCTTTCTTT. Translated: CASSYVGQGGTEAFF. Complete variable domain (other parts from reference TRBV7-2 and TRBJ1-1): GAGVSQSPSNKVTEKGKDVELRCDPISGHTALYWYRQSLGQGLEFLIYFQGNSAPDKSGLPSDRFSAERTGGSVSTLTIQRTQQEDSAVYLCASSYVGQGGTEAFFGQGTRLTVV.

This sequence joins TRBV7-8 and TRBJ2-7; possible D gene TRBD2, 6 bases. Germline CDR1 and CDR2: SGHVS and FQNEAQ. CDR3 length: 15 amino acids. V shed 3 bases and J shed 4 bases, with 16 bases lying between them. CDR3 loop: CASSFEGGTPYEQYF. In DNA form, the CDR3 reads TGTGCCAGCAGCTTTGAGGGCGGGACCCCTTACGAGCAGTACTTC.

The chain joins TRBV4-3 to TRBJ2-6; D is possibly TRBD2 (6 bases). With 1 base removed from V and 0 bases from J, the gap between germline ends came to 13 bases. This CDR3 comprises 18 residues. Looked up from germline, CDR1 is LGHNA and CDR2 is YSLEER. CDR3 nucleotides: TGCGCCAGCAGCCAAGTTGCGGGACTCCTCTCTGGGGCCAACGTCCTGACTTTC. Translation: CASSQVAGLLSGANVLTF.

The rearrangement links TRBV28 to TRBJ1-1; 10 bases are a match to TRBD1. The CDR3 sequence is 20 residues long. Germline CDR1 MDHEN, CDR2 SYDVKM. V was clipped by 2 bases and J by 0 bases; unmatched bases: 15. In nucleotides, the CDR3 is TGTGCCAGCAGTTTAAGGGGGGACAGGGGCCCCGTGCTCGTGAACACTGAAGCTTTCTTT. Protein sequence: CASSLRGDRGPVLVNTEAFF.

The genes are TRBV6-1 and TRBJ2-1, with 9 bases that match TRBD1. CDR1 MNHNS and CDR2 SASEGT come from the germline V gene. Trimming at V came to 6 bases and at J to 7 bases, leaving 4 bases not matched to a gene. The CDR3 runs to 13 residues. The CDR3, as DNA: TGTGCCAGCAGCCCGGGACAGGGTAATGAGCAGTTCTTC. It is translated as CASSPGQGNEQFF.

The chain employs TRBV4-3 and TRBJ2-3; D is undetermined. CDR3 size: 16 residues. Between the trimmed V and J ends, which lost 1 base and 1 base, there was a span of 12 bases. Germline V lookup: CDR1 LGHNA, CDR2 YSLEER. In DNA form, the CDR3 reads TGCGCCAGCAGCCAAGCGACTGCGTCGCGCACAGATACGCAGTATTTT. This encodes CASSQATASRTDTQYF.

The V and J genes are TRBV7-9 and TRBJ1-5; TRBD1 is a possible D gene (5 bases). The CDR3 covers 14 residues. Trimming stripped 5 bases from V and 3 bases from J, with 11 bases between. In germline, CDR1 is SEHNR, CDR2 FQNEAQ (reference sequence). The CDR3, as DNA: TGTGCCAGCAGCCGAAAGGGGTACAATCAGCCCCAGCATTTT. It encodes CASSRKGYNQPQHF.

The V gene is TRBV5-1, the J gene TRBJ2-2; D call uncertain. The CDR3 sequence is 12 residues long. The V end was cut by 4 bases, the J end by 6 bases, with 7 bases between. Germline V gene sequence: CDR1 SGHRS, CDR2 YFSETQ. CDR3 coding DNA: TGCGCCAGCAGCCTGGGTCCCGGGGAGCTGTTTTTT. Translating it yields CASSLGPGELFF.

The chain couples TRBV27 to TRBJ2-1; no firm D call. From germline, CDR1 is MNHEY and CDR2 SMNVEV (reference sequence). V was shortened by 5 bases and J by 5 bases, with 10 bases between the two germline ends. The CDR3 is made up of 13 amino acids. The CDR3 sequence: CASSLPRNNEQFF. The CDR3 DNA follows: TGTGCCAGCAGTCTACCAAGAAACAATGAGCAGTTCTTC.

This clone appeared a single time. The CDR3: CASSLVGLSSSYNEQFF. For the CDR3, the DNA is TGTGCCAGCAGCTTAGTAGGTCTATCGAGCTCCTACAATGAGCAGTTCTTC. The chain has TRBV7-6 and TRBJ2-1; D remains ambiguous. Per germline, CDR1 SGHVS and CDR2 FNYEAQ. This CDR3 is 17 amino acids long. V was shortened by 1 base and J by 0 bases, with 13 bases between the two germline ends.

This clone has just one count. This chain links TRBV6-6 with TRBJ2-3; TRBD1 or TRBD2 may be the D gene (5 bases each). Germline CDR1 reads MNHNY; CDR2 reads SVGAGI (reference sequence). Trimming left V 4 bases short and J 2 bases short, with 10 bases between. This CDR3 is built from 14 residues. For the CDR3, the DNA is TGTGCCAGCAGTTTGGGGACCTACACAGATACGCAGTATTTT. As protein: CASSLGTYTDTQYF.

The chain joins TRBV2 to TRBJ1-1; 7 bases line up with TRBD1. The germline V gene encodes CDR1 SNHLY and CDR2 FYNNEI. Trimming cost V 4 bases and J 4 bases; bases outside gene matches: 0. The CDR3 has 12 residues. CDR3 coding DNA: TGTGCCAGCAGTGGACAGGGCACTGAAGCTTTCTTT. It translates to CASSGQGTEAFF. Combining the CDR3 with reference TRBV2 and TRBJ1-1 gives the whole variable domain EPEVTQTPSHQVTQMGQEVILRCVPISNHLYFYWYRQILGQKVEFLVSFYNNEISEKSEIFDDQFSVERPDGSNFTLKIRSTKLEDSAMYFCASSGQGTEAFFGQGTRLTVV.

The chain carries TRBV10-1 and TRBJ2-3, with 9 positions matching TRBD2. With 5 bases clipped from V and 6 bases from J, the junction kept 9 bases outside the gene matches. This CDR3 comprises 15 residues. From germline, CDR1 is WNHNN and CDR2 SYGVQD (reference sequence). In nucleotides, the CDR3 is TGCGCCAGCAGTATGCGGGCGGGAGGGCCGGATACGCAGTATTTT. Translating it yields CASSMRAGGPDTQYF.

A note on this clone: At one of its ends the junction is not consistent with the germline gene, which may arise from a read error. The chain combines TRBV7-2 with TRBJ2-7; maybe TRBD1 (6 bases). CDR1 is SGHTA, CDR2 FQGNSA, per germline. The CDR3 consists of 13 residues. The CDR3 sequence is CASSPYLDRLLNF. DNA for the CDR3: TGTGCCAGCAGCCCGTACCTGGACAGACTACTTAACTTC.

This chain uses TRBV7-3 with TRBJ2-1, with 11 bases identical to TRBD2. The CDR3 has 16 residues. With 3 bases clipped from V and 6 bases from J, the junction kept 7 bases outside the gene matches. CDR1 is SGHTA, CDR2 FQGTGA, per germline. CDR3 nucleotide sequence: TGTGCCAGCAGCTTGATCGCTAGCGGGGGGTTCAATGAGCAGTTCTTC. Amino acid sequence: CASSLIASGGFNEQFF.

The chain is built from TRBV28 and TRBJ1-2; TRBD1 matches at 11 bases. Trimming at V came to 3 bases and at J to 4 bases, leaving 13 bases not matched to a gene. Germline V lookup: CDR1 MDHEN, CDR2 SYDVKM. The CDR3 contains 18 residues. The CDR3 sequence is CASSFGLGQGAQGYGYTF. The CDR3 DNA is TGTGCCAGCAGTTTTGGTCTCGGACAGGGGGCGCAGGGCTATGGCTACACCTTC.

The V call is TRBV4-1, the J call TRBJ2-7; possibly TRBD1 or TRBD2 for D (5 bases each). Trimming shortened V by 1 base and J by 2 bases, and 18 bases separated the two germline ends. CDR1 and CDR2 (germline): MGHRA, YSYEKL. This CDR3 spans 17 amino acids. The CDR3 DNA follows: TGCGCCAGCAGCCAAGGTGGGACCGCCGCACGAACCTACGAGCAGTACTTC. Translating it yields CASSQGGTAARTYEQYF.

The J gene is TRBJ2-3, the V gene TRBV10-2, with a possible D match to TRBD1 (5 bases). The CDR3 loop spans 13 amino acids. Germline V gives CDR1 WSHSY, CDR2 SAAADI. Between the trimmed V and J ends, which lost 3 bases and 3 bases, there was a span of 7 bases. The CDR3 DNA reads as TGCGCCAGCAGTGACTCAGGGACAGATACGCAGTATTTT. This codes for CASSDSGTDTQYF.

The V call is TRBV5-1, the J call TRBJ2-1; TRBD1 agrees at 7 bases. The V gene end was trimmed by 0 bases and the J gene end by 0 bases; junction bases not matched to a gene: 3. The CDR3 consists of 16 residues. Germline V gives CDR1 SGHRS, CDR2 YFSETQ. The CDR3 here is CASSLAGTASYNEQFF. Written as DNA, the CDR3 is TGCGCCAGCAGCTTGGCCGGGACAGCCTCCTACAATGAGCAGTTCTTC.

The chain combines TRBV13 with TRBJ2-3; weak D call: TRBD1 (5 bases). CDR3 length: 16 residues. V was trimmed by 5 bases and J by 0 bases, leaving 15 bases between them. CDR1 PRHDT and CDR2 FYEKMQ come from the germline V gene (reference sequence). As DNA, the CDR3 is TGTGCCAGCAGCGGCCCCTCAACAGGTAGCACAGATACGCAGTATTTT. Protein sequence: CASSGPSTGSTDTQYF.

This clone was recorded a few times. The chain has TRBV4-3 and TRBJ2-1; TRBD2 matches 7 bases. Trimming at V came to 5 bases and at J to 0 bases, leaving 4 bases not matched to a gene. Looked up from germline, CDR1 is LGHNA and CDR2 is YSLEER. The CDR3 consists of 15 residues. DNA for the CDR3: TGCGCCAGCAGCTATCTAGCGGACTCCTACAATGAGCAGTTCTTC. This codes for CASSYLADSYNEQFF.

The J gene is TRBJ2-3, the V gene TRBV30; D uncertain. V lost 0 bases to trimming and J lost 3 bases, with 10 bases between them. This CDR3 region has 14 residues. Germline lookup yields CDR1 GTSNPN and CDR2 SVGIG (reference sequence). In DNA form, the CDR3 reads TGTGCCTGGAGTGTACAAGTCCTAACAGATACGCAGTATTTT. Residues: CAWSVQVLTDTQYF.

This sequence joins TRBV28 and TRBJ1-5; D is ambiguous. V was shortened by 7 bases and J by 5 bases, with 18 bases between the two germline ends. The CDR3 has 15 amino acids. CDR1 is MDHEN and CDR2 is SYDVKM in the germline V gene. DNA for the CDR3: TGTGCCAGCATCAAAGGAGGGCAGCCCTATCAGCCCCAGCATTTT. As protein: CASIKGGQPYQPQHF.

This clone was found a few times. The chain has TRBV27 and TRBJ2-1; D not resolved. The CDR3 extends over 14 amino acids. The V end lost 5 bases, the J end lost 7 bases, and 15 bases lay between the germline ends. The V gene's germline CDR1 is MNHEY and CDR2 SMNVEV (reference sequence). In DNA, the CDR3 is TGTGCCAGCAGTATCAGCAATCTTGGGAATGAGCAGTTCTTC. Protein sequence: CASSISNLGNEQFF.

The chain carries TRBV7-9 and TRBJ1-5, with D unresolved. Germline values: CDR1 SEHNR, CDR2 FQNEAQ (reference sequence). V lost 5 bases and J 3 bases, leaving 11 bases between the germline ends. The length of the CDR3 is 14 residues. The CDR3 nucleotides read TGTGCCAGCAGCCCAGTGGCGTCCAATCAGCCCCAGCATTTT. Translation: CASSPVASNQPQHF.

This clone is classed as medium-sized. The V call is TRBV29-1, the J call TRBJ2-7; D is possibly TRBD2 (6 bases). Trimming shortened V by 6 bases and J by 3 bases, and 15 bases separated the two germline ends. CDR1 is SQVTM, CDR2 ANQGSEA, per germline. This CDR3 has 13 amino acids. The CDR3 spells CSVSMGLYYEQYF. CDR3 DNA sequence: TGCAGCGTCTCGATGGGACTGTACTACGAGCAGTACTTC.

The chain carries TRBV7-8 and TRBJ2-7; TRBD2 might be the D (5 bases). Germline V lookup: CDR1 SGHVS, CDR2 FQNEAQ. The CDR3 sequence is 15 residues long. Trimming took 4 bases from V and 3 from J, leaving 16 bases between them. The CDR3 DNA follows: TGTGCCAGCAGCTATGCCCCGGGGATCAACTACGAGCAGTACTTC. Protein: CASSYAPGINYEQYF.